The rows below give T cell receptor beta chains drawn from one sample of a study of blood T cells in healthy people across ages. MiXCR was run by TCRdb on the 5' RACE reads, yielding one entry per CDR3 protein. In the table there are some 1,000,000 distinct CDR3 sequences, almost 25% of which are singletons. Separately, the same data were catalogued under a study of T cells of mothers and their children.

The source material was blood. These receptors came from a girl aged 2 to 9 in good health. The CDR3 runs from the conserved cysteine through the conserved F or W. The order of the fields is J gene, clone size, V gene, D gene, CDR3 DNA, CDR3 protein. D genes are given only for firm matches. Part of the rows lack a size; the others show once, few, many or a class for expanded clones.

>TRBJ1-1|.|TRBV6-6|.
TGTGCCAGCAGCCTTCCCCAGGGGCACGACACTGAAGCTTTCTTT
CASSLPQGHDTEAFF
>TRBJ2-7|.|TRBV5-8|.
TGTGCCAGCAGCCACCGACAGACCGAGCAGTACTTC
CASSHRQTEQYF
>TRBJ1-2|few|TRBV4-1|.
TGCGCCAGCAGCCAACCGGGACGGAACTATGGCTACACCTTC
CASSQPGRNYGYTF
>TRBJ2-1|few|TRBV7-6|.
TGTGCCAGCAGCTGGAGGCGGGGAATCCACAATGAGCAGTTCTTC
CASSWRRGIHNEQFF
>TRBJ2-7|many|TRBV27|TRBD1
TGTGCCAGCAGTCTCCGGACAGGGAACGAGCAGTACTTC
CASSLRTGNEQYF
>TRBJ2-7|.|TRBV10-3|.
TGTGCCATCAGTGAGTACGATTCGAACGAGCAGTACTTC
CAISEYDSNEQYF
>TRBJ2-7|.|TRBV7-2|TRBD1
TGTGCCAGCAGCTTACAGACAGGGAACCGTTACCAGCAGTACTTC
CASSLQTGNRYQQYF
>TRBJ2-1|few|TRBV7-3|TRBD1
TGTGCCAGCAGCCCCCGAAGGGACAGCTCCTACAATGAGCAGTTCTTC
CASSPRRDSSYNEQFF
>TRBJ2-6|once|TRBV12-3/TRBV12-4|.
TGTGCCAGCAGTTCTGGGGGCGCTGGGGCCAACGTCCTGACTTTC
CASSSGGAGANVLTF
>TRBJ2-3|.|TRBV12-3/TRBV12-4|.
TGTGCCAGCACCAACCCTGGCACAGATACGCAGTATTTT
CASTNPGTDTQYF
>TRBJ1-1|few|TRBV19|TRBD1
TGTGCCAGCAGTACAGGGGGAGGGACTGAAGCTTTCTTT
CASSTGGGTEAFF
>TRBJ1-2|.|TRBV3-1|TRBD1
TGTGCCTCCGGGACAGGGGGCGCGTACTATGGCTACACCTTC
CASGTGGAYYGYTF
>TRBJ2-7|.|TRBV12-3/TRBV12-4|.
TGTGCCAGCAGTTGGACGCCTTCGAACGAGCAGTACTTC
CASSWTPSNEQYF
>TRBJ2-5|few|TRBV29-1|.
TGCAGCGTTGAGGCTAACCAAGAGACCCAGTACTTC
CSVEANQETQYF
>TRBJ2-1|.|TRBV7-9|.
TGTGCCAGCAGCCCGCCGCGGACGGGCGCCTACAATGAGCAGTTCTTC
CASSPPRTGAYNEQFF
>TRBJ1-4|.|TRBV6-6|.
TGTGCCACATCCCTAGGAGAAAAACTGTTTTTT
CATSLGEKLFF
>TRBJ2-1|.|TRBV11-2|.
TGTGCCAGCAGCCCGAAAAGTACGTACAATGAACAGTTCTTC
CASSPKSTYNEQFF
>TRBJ1-4|.|TRBV6-5|.
TGTGCCAGCTGGGCAGGCGGGGGAGGGGAAAAACTGTTTTTT
CASWAGGGGEKLFF
>TRBJ2-3|.|TRBV13|TRBD2
TGTGCCAGCAGCTCGACTAGCGGGGGAGTCACAGATACGCAGTATTTT
CASSSTSGGVTDTQYF
>TRBJ2-7|.|TRBV20-1|TRBD2
TGCAGTGCTAGCGGCGGGGGGGCAGTTGACTACGAGCAGTACTTC
CSASGGGAVDYEQYF
>TRBJ2-1|once|TRBV9|TRBD1
TGTGCCAGCAGCGGAGGGACAGGGGGGTATGAGCAGTTCTTC
CASSGGTGGYEQFF
>TRBJ2-6|.|TRBV6-5|.
TGTGCCAGCAGTTACTGGGTCGCCGGTAACTCTGGGGCCAACGTCCTGACTTTC
CASSYWVAGNSGANVLTF
>TRBJ2-1|.|TRBV7-9|.
TGTGCCAGTACCCTTGGGCACAATGAGCAGTTCTTC
CASTLGHNEQFF
>TRBJ2-7|.|TRBV7-2|.
TGTGCCAGCAGCTCCCTAGACAGGACTACCTACGAGCAGTACTTC
CASSSLDRTTYEQYF
>TRBJ1-5|few|TRBV4-1|.
TGCGCCAGCAGCCAAGATAGGACAGACCCTAGATATAGCAATCAGCCCCAGCATTTT
CASSQDRTDPRYSNQPQHF
>TRBJ2-4|few|TRBV16|.
TGTGCCAGCAGCCAATCAAGAACAGGGACTATGAACATTCAGTACTTC
CASSQSRTGTMNIQYF
>TRBJ2-2|.|TRBV4-1|.
TGCGCCAGCAGCTCAGAGACACAGTTTGTCACCGGGGAGCTGTTTTTT
CASSSETQFVTGELFF
>TRBJ1-5|.|TRBV4-1|.
TGCGCCAGCAGCCATTCAGAGACTGGACAGCCCCAGCATTTT
CASSHSETGQPQHF
>TRBJ2-2|few|TRBV9|.
TGTGCCAGCAACACGGACGGGGTGAACACCGGGGAGCTGTTTTTT
CASNTDGVNTGELFF
>TRBJ2-7|.|TRBV6-5|TRBD1
TGTGCCAGCAGGCCGGGACAGGGGGCGGAAGAGCAGTACTTC
CASRPGQGAEEQYF
>TRBJ1-1|.|TRBV29-1|.
TGCAGCGTTGACGGGGCTGAAGCTTTCTTT
CSVDGAEAFF
>TRBJ1-2|few|TRBV28|.
TGTGCCAGCAGCCGAACCCCAGGGAATGGCTACACCTTC
CASSRTPGNGYTF
>TRBJ2-5|many|TRBV5-1|TRBD1
TGTGCCAGCAGCTTAGACAGGGGAGAGACCCAGTACTTC
CASSLDRGETQYF
>TRBJ1-1|.|TRBV29-1|.
TGCAGCGTTGGAGCAGGGCCGCCTGAAGCTTTCTTT
CSVGAGPPEAFF
>TRBJ2-1|few|TRBV20-1|TRBD2
TGCAGTGCACGTAGCGGGACTGAGCAGTTCTTC
CSARSGTEQFF
>TRBJ1-3|few|TRBV29-1|.
TGCAGCGACGAGGAAGTGGACACCATATATTTT
CSDEEVDTIYF
>TRBJ2-3|few|TRBV4-1|TRBD2
TGCGCCAGCAGCCGACCGGGACTACAAACAGATACGCAGTATTTT
CASSRPGLQTDTQYF
>TRBJ2-7|.|TRBV6-6|.
TGTGCCAGCAGTTACAGGGTGTTGGGGGCGAAGGACGAGCAGTACTTC
CASSYRVLGAKDEQYF
>TRBJ2-7|.|TRBV12-3/TRBV12-4|TRBD1
TGTGCCAGCAGTTTCGACAGGGACGGTCCCTACGAGCAGTACTTC
CASSFDRDGPYEQYF
>TRBJ2-5|many|TRBV9|.
TGTGCCAGCAGTAAACAAGAGACCCAGTACTTC
CASSKQETQYF
>TRBJ2-7|many|TRBV7-2|.
TGTGCCAGCAGCTTGTATTACGGATACGAGCAGTACTTC
CASSLYYGYEQYF
>TRBJ1-1|.|TRBV3-1|.
TGTGCCAGCAGCCAAGATGGGCCCGAAGCTTTCTTT
CASSQDGPEAFF
>TRBJ1-2|.|TRBV29-1|.
TGCAGCGTCGGCGACTCCGGCTACACCTTC
CSVGDSGYTF
>TRBJ2-7|few|TRBV7-6|TRBD2
TGTGCCAGCAGTCCCGGGGAGGGAATCGGGCTTTACGAGCAGTACTTC
CASSPGEGIGLYEQYF
>TRBJ1-5|.|TRBV20-1|.
TGCAGTGCCTCCCTACCCCAGGGTATCAATCAGCCCCAGCATTTT
CSASLPQGINQPQHF
>TRBJ2-5|few|TRBV9|TRBD2
TGTGCCAGCAGCGTAAACCCGGGGGGGGCAGAGACCCAGTACTTC
CASSVNPGGAETQYF
>TRBJ2-5|few|TRBV29-1|TRBD2
TGCAGCGTGGCCCTTCGACTAGCAGAACAAGAGACCCAGTACTTC
CSVALRLAEQETQYF
>TRBJ2-2|.|TRBV19|.
TGTGCCAGTCCGGGACAGAACACCGGGGAGCTGTTTTTT
CASPGQNTGELFF
>TRBJ1-4|few|TRBV6-1|TRBD1
TGTGCCAGCAGTGGGCTCGACAGGGTAGTTGAAAAACTGTTTTTT
CASSGLDRVVEKLFF
>TRBJ2-3|few|TRBV4-1|.
TGCGCCAGCAGCCAAGATTCGGCAGCGGAAACAGATACGCAGTATTTT
CASSQDSAAETDTQYF
>TRBJ2-7|few|TRBV20-1|.
TGCAGTGCGGGCCAGACGTCCTACGAGCAGTACTTC
CSAGQTSYEQYF
>TRBJ2-7|few|TRBV20-1|TRBD1
TGCAGTGCTAAACCGGGACAGGGCTACGAGCAGTACTTC
CSAKPGQGYEQYF
>TRBJ2-2|.|TRBV4-2|TRBD1
TGTGCCAGCAGCCAAGACCCGAAAGGGACAGGGGGTTTTGGCACCGGGGAGCTGTTTTTT
CASSQDPKGTGGFGTGELFF
>TRBJ2-7|.|TRBV14|.
TGTGCCAGCAGCCGAAGTCCCCACGAGCAGTACTTC
CASSRSPHEQYF
>TRBJ1-5|few|TRBV7-8|.
TGTGCCAGCAGCCCCCGACAGAGCAATCAGCCCCAGCATTTT
CASSPRQSNQPQHF
>TRBJ2-1|.|TRBV5-6|TRBD2
TGTGCCAGCAGCTTGACGGCGGGGGAAAATGAGCAGTTCTTC
CASSLTAGENEQFF
>TRBJ2-3|few|TRBV29-1|.
TGCAGCGTTATAGGTTCCCTGGGGGCGAGCACAGATACGCAGTATTTT
CSVIGSLGASTDTQYF
>TRBJ2-5|many|TRBV27|.
TGTGCCAGCAGCGGGGGTCTGGAGACCCAGTACTTC
CASSGGLETQYF
>TRBJ1-2|few|TRBV28|TRBD1
TGTGCCAGCAAGGGTGCTCGGGACAGGGCCTTGTATGGCTACACCCTTTGGGTGGACAGCTTC
CASKGARDRALYGYTLWVDSF